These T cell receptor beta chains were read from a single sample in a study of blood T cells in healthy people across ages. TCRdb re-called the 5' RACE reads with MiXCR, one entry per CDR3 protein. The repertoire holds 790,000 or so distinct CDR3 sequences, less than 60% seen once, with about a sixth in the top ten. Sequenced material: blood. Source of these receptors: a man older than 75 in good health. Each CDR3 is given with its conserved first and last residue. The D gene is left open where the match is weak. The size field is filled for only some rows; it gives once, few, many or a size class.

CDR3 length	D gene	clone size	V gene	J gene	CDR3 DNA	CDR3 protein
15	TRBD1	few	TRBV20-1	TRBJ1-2	TGCAGTGCCGAGGAGCCGGGGACAGGGAACGGTGGCTACACCTTC	CSAEEPGTGNGGYTF
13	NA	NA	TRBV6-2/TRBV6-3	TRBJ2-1	TGTGCCAGCAGTCAGACTAGTATCAATGAGCAGTTCTTC	CASSQTSINEQFF
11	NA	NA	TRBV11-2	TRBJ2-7	TGTGCCAGCAGCTTGCTTAATGAGCAGTACTTC	CASSLLNEQYF
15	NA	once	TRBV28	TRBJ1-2	TGTGCCAGCAGTTTCCCTAATGAGGGACACTATGGCTACACCTTC	CASSFPNEGHYGYTF
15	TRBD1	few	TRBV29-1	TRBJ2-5	TGCAGCGTTTTTTCCCACAGGGGATTGCAAGAGACCCAGTACTTC	CSVFSHRGLQETQYF
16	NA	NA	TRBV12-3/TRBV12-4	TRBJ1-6	TGTGCCAGCAGTTCCTTTTCGACAGCGTCTAATTCACCCCTCCACTTT	CASSSFSTASNSPLHF
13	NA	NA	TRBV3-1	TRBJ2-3	TGTGCCAGCAGCCAAGGCGCGTGGGAGACGCAGTATTTT	CASSQGAWETQYF
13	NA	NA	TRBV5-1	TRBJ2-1	TGCGCCAGCAGCTTGGGACCGCAAGCTGAGCAGTTCTTC	CASSLGPQAEQFF
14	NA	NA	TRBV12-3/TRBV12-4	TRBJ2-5	TGTGCCAGCAGTTTGAGTCAGGTCCAAGAGACCCAGTACTTC	CASSLSQVQETQYF
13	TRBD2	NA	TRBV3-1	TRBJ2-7	TGTGCCAGCAGCCAAGGACTAGCGAGGGAGCAGTACTTC	CASSQGLAREQYF
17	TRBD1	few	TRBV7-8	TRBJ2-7	TGTGCCAGCAGCAAACGGGACAGGGACTTACTTGGGTCCGAGCAGTACTTC	CASSKRDRDLLGSEQYF
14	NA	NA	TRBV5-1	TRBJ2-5	TGCGCCAGCAGTGTCCTTCAAGGGCGGGAGACCCAGTACTTC	CASSVLQGRETQYF
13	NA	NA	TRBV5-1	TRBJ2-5	TGCGCCAGCAGTATATTGGAGAGGGGGACCCAGTACTTC	CASSILERGTQYF
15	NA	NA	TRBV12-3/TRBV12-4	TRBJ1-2	TGTGCCAGCAGAATTGGGGGCGGAGCTAACTATGGCTACACCTTC	CASRIGGGANYGYTF
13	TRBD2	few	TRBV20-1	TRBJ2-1	TGCAGTGCTACTCGGACTAGCAAGTATGAGCAGTTCTTC	CSATRTSKYEQFF
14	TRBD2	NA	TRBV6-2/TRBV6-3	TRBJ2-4	TGTGCCAGTAGCGGGAGCGTATCCAAAAACATTCAGTACTTC	CASSGSVSKNIQYF
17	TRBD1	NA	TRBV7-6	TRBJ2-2	TGTGTCAGCAGCGCAGGACAGGGGGCCATGGTCACCGGGGAGCTGTTTTTT	CVSSAGQGAMVTGELFF
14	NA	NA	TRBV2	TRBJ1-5	TGTGCCAGCAGTGATTTGGGGATCAATCAGCCCCAGCATTTT	CASSDLGINQPQHF
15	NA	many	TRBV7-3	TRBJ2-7	TGTGCCAGCAGCTTATCTGGGGGTGGCGGCTACGAGCAGTACTTC	CASSLSGGGGYEQYF
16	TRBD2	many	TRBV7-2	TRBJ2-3	TGTGCCAGCAGCATTACTAGCGGGAGGGCAGCAGATACGCAGTATTTT	CASSITSGRAADTQYF
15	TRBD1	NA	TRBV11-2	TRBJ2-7	TGTGCCAGCAGCGGAGGGACAGGGGCTCCCTACGAGCAGTACTTC	CASSGGTGAPYEQYF
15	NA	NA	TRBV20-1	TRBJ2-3	TGCAGTGTGAGCGATCCGGAGTCTAGCACAGATACGCAGTATTTT	CSVSDPESSTDTQYF
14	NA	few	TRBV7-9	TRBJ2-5	TGTGCCAGCAGCCCCTCGGGGAATCAAGAGACCCAGTACTTC	CASSPSGNQETQYF
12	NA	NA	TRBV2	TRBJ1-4	TGTGCCAGCAGGCAGGGTGTTGAAAAACTGTTTTTT	CASRQGVEKLFF
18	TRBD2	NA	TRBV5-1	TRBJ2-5	TGCGCCAGCAGCCCGCGAGCAGGGACTAGCGGGGGACAAGAGACCCAGTACTTC	CASSPRAGTSGGQETQYF
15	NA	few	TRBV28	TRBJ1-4	TGTGCCAGCCAATTCGTGGGCAGGGGTAATGAAAAACTGTTTTTT	CASQFVGRGNEKLFF
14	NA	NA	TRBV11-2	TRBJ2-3	TGTGCCAGCAGCTTAGAGAAGGGCACAGATACGCAGTATTTT	CASSLEKGTDTQYF
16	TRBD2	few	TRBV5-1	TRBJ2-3	TGCGCCAGCAGCTTGGAGGTCGCGGGAGCCGCAGATACGCAGTATTTT	CASSLEVAGAADTQYF
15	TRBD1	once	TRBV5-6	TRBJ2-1	TGTGCCAGCAGCAGTTTGGACAGGGACGTCAATGAGCAGTTCTTC	CASSSLDRDVNEQFF
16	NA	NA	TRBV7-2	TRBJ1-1	TGTGCCAGCAGCCTTAGGATAGGACGGACAAACACTGAAGCTTTCTTT	CASSLRIGRTNTEAFF
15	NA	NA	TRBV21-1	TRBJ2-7	TGTGCCAGCAGCCCAAGGGACAGGGCCTCCTACGAGCAGTACTTC	CASSPRDRASYEQYF
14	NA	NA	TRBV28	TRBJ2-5	TGTGCCAGCAGTTTAACGCCCCTGGGGGAGACCCAGTACTTC	CASSLTPLGETQYF
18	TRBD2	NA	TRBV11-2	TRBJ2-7	TGTGCCAGCAGCTTCTACCGACTAGCGGGAGACTCCTACAATGAGCAGTACTTC	CASSFYRLAGDSYNEQYF
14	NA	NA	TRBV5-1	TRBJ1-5	TGCGCCAGCAGCTCTACCGTGGGAAGTCAGCCCCAGCATTTT	CASSSTVGSQPQHF
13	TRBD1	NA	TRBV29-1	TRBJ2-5	TGCAGCGTTGTAGGGACAGGACTTGGGACCCAGTACTTC	CSVVGTGLGTQYF
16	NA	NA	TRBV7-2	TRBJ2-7	TGTGCCAGCAGCTTAGCGCTCTCGCCGGGAAGCTACGAGCAGTACTTC	CASSLALSPGSYEQYF
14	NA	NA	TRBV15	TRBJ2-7	TGTGCCACCAGCAGAGTGGACTCGGGGTACGAGCAGTACTTC	CATSRVDSGYEQYF
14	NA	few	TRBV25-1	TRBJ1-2	TGTGCCAGCAGTGCTTCGGGACGGTCCTATGGCTACACCTTC	CASSASGRSYGYTF
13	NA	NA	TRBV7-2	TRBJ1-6	TGTGCCAGCAGCGTACAGGGAGGTTCACCCCTCCACTTT	CASSVQGGSPLHF
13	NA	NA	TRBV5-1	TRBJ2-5	TGCGCCAGCAGCACCTCCAGGGCAGAGACCCAGTACTTC	CASSTSRAETQYF
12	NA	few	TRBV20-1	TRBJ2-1	TGCAGTGCTCGCAAATCCACTCGGGAGCAGTTCTTC	CSARKSTREQFF
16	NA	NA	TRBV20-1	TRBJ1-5	TGCAGTGCTAGGGGCCTTTTACGAACGGGCAATCAGCCCCAGCATTTT	CSARGLLRTGNQPQHF
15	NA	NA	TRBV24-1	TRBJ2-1	TGTGCCACCAGTGATCTAGCTGACACCTACAATGAGCAGTTCTTC	CATSDLADTYNEQFF
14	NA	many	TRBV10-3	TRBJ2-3	TGTGCCATCAGCGACGCCAGCGGCACAGATACGCAGTATTTT	CAISDASGTDTQYF
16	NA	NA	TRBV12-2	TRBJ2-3	TGTGCAAGTCGCTGGACCCGGGACTATTGCACAGATACGCAGTATTTT	CASRWTRDYCTDTQYF